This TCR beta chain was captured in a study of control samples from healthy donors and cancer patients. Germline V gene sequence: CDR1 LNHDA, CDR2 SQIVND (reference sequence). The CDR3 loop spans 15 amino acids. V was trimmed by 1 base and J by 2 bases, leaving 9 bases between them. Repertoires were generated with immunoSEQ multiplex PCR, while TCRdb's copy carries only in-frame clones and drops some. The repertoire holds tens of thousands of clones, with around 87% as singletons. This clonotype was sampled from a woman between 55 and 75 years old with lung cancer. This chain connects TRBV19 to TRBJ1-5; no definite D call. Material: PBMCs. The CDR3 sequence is CASSIVVGGNQPQHF. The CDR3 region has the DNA TGTGCCAGTAGTATAGTAGTGGGCGGCAATCAGCCCCAGCATTTT.